These 8 T cell receptor beta chains came from one sample sequenced in a study of T cell repertoires in cytomegalovirus infection. TCRdb re-derived calls from the reads in MiXCR, one entry per CDR3 protein. The data hold roughly 320,000 distinct CDR3 sequences, with 9.5% observed a single time. Sequencing was performed on PBMCs. These TCRs come from a human donor in good health (CMV status not recorded). Some clones in this sample may be carry-over from other donors' samples.

The rearrangement links TRBV12-3 or TRBV12-4 to TRBJ1-2; TRBD1 might be the D (6 bases). V was trimmed by 1 base and J by 6 bases, leaving 9 bases between them. The CDR3 totals 13 residues. This chain's CDR3 is CASSLERGDGYTF. CDR3 nucleotides: TGTGCCAGCAGTTTAGAAAGGGGGGATGGCTACACCTTC.

The rearrangement links TRBV28 to TRBJ2-7; 10 nucleotides align to TRBD1. The CDR3 covers 15 residues. V shed 4 bases, J shed 2 bases, and the junction held 5 bases outside the gene matches. The germline V gene encodes CDR1 MDHEN and CDR2 SYDVKM. CDR3 amino acids: CASSSGTGATYEQYF. The CDR3 DNA sequence: TGTGCCAGCAGTTCGGGGACAGGGGCTACCTACGAGCAGTACTTC. Supplemented by reference TRBV28 and TRBJ2-7, the full variable domain reads DVKVTQSSRYLVKRTGEKVFLECVQDMDHENMFWYRQDPGLGLRLIYFSYDVKMKEKGDIPEGYSVSREKKERFSLILESASTNQTSMYLCASSSGTGATYEQYFGPGTRLTVT.

This chain uses TRBV28 with TRBJ2-5; 10 nucleotides match TRBD1. Looked up from germline, CDR1 is MDHEN and CDR2 is SYDVKM. The CDR3 spans 13 residues. V trimming: 6 bases; J trimming: 6 bases; junction bases outside the gene matches: 4. The CDR3 sequence is CASRTGGLKTQYF. DNA of the CDR3: TGTGCCAGCAGGACAGGGGGCCTGAAGACCCAGTACTTC.

This chain connects TRBV12-3 or TRBV12-4 to TRBJ2-1; TRBD2 matches 7 bases. The CDR3 loop spans 14 amino acids. Trimming cost V 9 bases and J 7 bases; bases outside gene matches: 12. CDR3 protein: CASTTGSGVNEQFF. Written as DNA, the CDR3 is TGTGCCAGTACCACTGGGAGCGGGGTAAATGAGCAGTTCTTC.

This clonotype was found many times. The chain combines TRBV7-2 with TRBJ2-7, with unresolved D. The germline CDR1 and CDR2 sequences are SGHTA and FQGNSA. V was trimmed by 5 bases and J by 2 bases, leaving 13 bases between them. The CDR3 runs 14 residues. The CDR3 is CASSLGPGPYEQYF. In DNA, the CDR3 is TGTGCCAGCAGCCTAGGCCCGGGCCCCTACGAGCAGTACTTC.

The table lists this clonotype with a few counts. The chain has TRBV11-2 and TRBJ2-3; 8 nucleotides agree with TRBD2. V lost 5 bases to trimming and J lost 1 base; unmatched junction nucleotides: 8. Germline V CDR1 and CDR2: SGHAT, FQNNGV. This CDR3 comprises 16 residues. The CDR3 sequence is CASSMKAGVGTDTQYF. CDR3 in DNA: TGTGCCAGCAGCATGAAAGCGGGGGTCGGCACAGATACGCAGTATTTT.

This clonotype has a count of ten or more. The rearrangement uses TRBV12-3 or TRBV12-4 and TRBJ1-4; D gene unclear. V shed 7 bases and J shed 6 bases, with 9 bases lying between them. This CDR3 spans 12 amino acids. CDR3 in DNA: TGTGCCAGCAACGGAGAGGATGAAAAACTGTTTTTT. It yields the protein CASNGEDEKLFF.

V and J are TRBV20-1 and TRBJ2-1, with D possibly matching TRBD2 (5 bases). The V and J ends lost 5 bases and 6 bases respectively, with 14 bases between them. Germline CDR1 DFQATT, CDR2 SNEGSKA (reference sequence). The CDR3 runs 13 residues. The CDR3 region is CSAPDGSINEQFF. The CDR3 DNA follows: TGCAGTGCTCCCGATGGGAGCATCAATGAGCAGTTCTTC.